This T cell receptor beta chain was documented in a study of blood T cell repertoires in COVID-19. Turning to the study itself: From the United States, Italy and Spain came samples of acute and convalescent COVID-19. PBMCs, B-cell-depleted T cells, or T cells provided the cDNA or gDNA that made up the material.

Some clones are missing from TCRdb's copy, which holds only in-frame ones; the method was immunoSEQ multiplex PCR. The table has 95,000 to 150,000 clones, about 88% seen once. V dropped 11 bases and J dropped 2 bases, with 15 bases sitting between them. Germline V CDR1 and CDR2: SNHLY, FYNNEI. The CDR3 runs 13 residues. The chain carries TRBV2 and TRBJ1-2, with D tentatively TRBD1 (6 bases). The sequenced material came from peripheral blood. The receptor was derived from a woman of 80 years or more with acute or convalescent COVID-19. CDR3 in DNA: TGTGCCGGAACCCTAGGACAGAACTATGGCTACACCTTC. Translated: CAGTLGQNYGYTF.